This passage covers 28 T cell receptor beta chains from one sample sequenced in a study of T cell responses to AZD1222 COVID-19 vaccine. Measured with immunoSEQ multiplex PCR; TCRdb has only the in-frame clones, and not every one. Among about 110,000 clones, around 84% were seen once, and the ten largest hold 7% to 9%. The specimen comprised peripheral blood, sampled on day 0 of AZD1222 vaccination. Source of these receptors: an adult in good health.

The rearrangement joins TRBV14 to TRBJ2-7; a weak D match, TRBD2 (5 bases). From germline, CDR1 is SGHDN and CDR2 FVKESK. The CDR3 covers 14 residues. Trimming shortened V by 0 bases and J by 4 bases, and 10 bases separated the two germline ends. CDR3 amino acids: CASSQDPSRYEQYF. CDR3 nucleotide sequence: TGTGCCAGCAGCCAAGACCCTAGCAGGTACGAGCAGTACTTC.

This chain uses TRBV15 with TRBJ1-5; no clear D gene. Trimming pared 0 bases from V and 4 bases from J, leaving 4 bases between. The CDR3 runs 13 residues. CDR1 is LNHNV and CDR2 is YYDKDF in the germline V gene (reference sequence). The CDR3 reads CATSRDGNQPQHF. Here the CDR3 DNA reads TGTGCCACCAGCAGAGATGGGAATCAGCCCCAGCATTTT.

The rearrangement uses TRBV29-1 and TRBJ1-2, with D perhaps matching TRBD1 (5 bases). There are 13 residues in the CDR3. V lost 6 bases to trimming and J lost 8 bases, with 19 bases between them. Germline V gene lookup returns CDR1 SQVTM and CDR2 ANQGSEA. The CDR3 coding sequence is TGCAGCGTCCCCGGACACCCCTGGGGGGGCTACACCTTC. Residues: CSVPGHPWGGYTF.

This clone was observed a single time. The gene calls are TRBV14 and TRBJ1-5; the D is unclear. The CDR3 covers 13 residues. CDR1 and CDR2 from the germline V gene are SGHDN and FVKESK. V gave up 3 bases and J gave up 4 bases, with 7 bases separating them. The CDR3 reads CASSQAGNQPQHF. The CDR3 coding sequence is TGTGCCAGCAGCCAGGCAGGTAATCAGCCCCAGCATTTT.

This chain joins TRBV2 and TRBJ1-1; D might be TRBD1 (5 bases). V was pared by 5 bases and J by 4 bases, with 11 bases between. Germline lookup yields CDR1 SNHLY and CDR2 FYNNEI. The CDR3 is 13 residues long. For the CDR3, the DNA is TGTGCCAGCAGTCCGTGGAGGGGCACTGAAGCTTTCTTT. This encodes CASSPWRGTEAFF.

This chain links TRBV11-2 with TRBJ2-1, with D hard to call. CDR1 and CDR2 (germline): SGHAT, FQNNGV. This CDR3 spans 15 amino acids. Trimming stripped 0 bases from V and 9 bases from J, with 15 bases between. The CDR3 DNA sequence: TGTGCCAGCAGCTTAGAGATTCACCGTCAAAGTGAGCAGTTCTTC. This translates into CASSLEIHRQSEQFF.

The CDR3 DNA reads as TGTGCCAGCAGTCGGGGGCCGGGCGGTGAGCAGTTCTTC. The encoded protein is CASSRGPGGEQFF. V is TRBV7-2 and J is TRBJ2-1; D is possibly TRBD1 or TRBD2 (6 bases each). The CDR3 consists of 13 residues. Trimming left V 6 bases short and J 9 bases short, with 15 bases between. CDR1 and CDR2 (germline): SGHTA, FQGNSA. Full variable domain (outside the CDR3, taken from reference TRBV7-2 and TRBJ2-1): GAGVSQSPSNKVTEKGKDVELRCDPISGHTALYWYRQSLGQGLEFLIYFQGNSAPDKSGLPSDRFSAERTGGSVSTLTIQRTQQEDSAVYLCASSRGPGGEQFFGPGTRLTVL.

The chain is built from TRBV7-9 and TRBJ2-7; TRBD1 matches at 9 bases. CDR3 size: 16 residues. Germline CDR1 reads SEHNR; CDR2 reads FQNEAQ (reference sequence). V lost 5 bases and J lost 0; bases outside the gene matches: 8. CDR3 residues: CASSPLGTGSSYEQYF. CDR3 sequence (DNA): TGTGCCAGCAGCCCCCTTGGGACAGGGAGCTCCTACGAGCAGTACTTC.

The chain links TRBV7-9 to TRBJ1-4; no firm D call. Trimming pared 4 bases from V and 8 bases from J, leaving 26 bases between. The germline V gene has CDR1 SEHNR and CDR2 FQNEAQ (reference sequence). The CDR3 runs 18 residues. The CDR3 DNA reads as TGTGCCAGCAGCTCAACACCCGGACCGCTATTGACCAGAGAAAAACTGTTTTTT. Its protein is CASSSTPGPLLTREKLFF.

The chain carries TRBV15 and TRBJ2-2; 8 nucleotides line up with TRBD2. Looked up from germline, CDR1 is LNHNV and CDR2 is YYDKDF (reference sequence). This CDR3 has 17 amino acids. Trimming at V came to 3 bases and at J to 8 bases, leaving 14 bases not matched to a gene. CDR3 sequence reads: CATSRIEGSGKSGELFF. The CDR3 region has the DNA TGTGCCACCAGCAGGATAGAGGGTAGCGGGAAGTCTGGGGAGCTGTTTTTT.

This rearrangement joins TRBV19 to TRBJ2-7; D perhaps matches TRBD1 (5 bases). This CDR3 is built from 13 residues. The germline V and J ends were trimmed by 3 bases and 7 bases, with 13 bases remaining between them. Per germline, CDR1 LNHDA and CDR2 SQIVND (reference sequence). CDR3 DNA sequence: TGTGCCAGTAGTATTCAGGGTCTGGGAGAGCAGTACTTC. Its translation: CASSIQGLGEQYF.

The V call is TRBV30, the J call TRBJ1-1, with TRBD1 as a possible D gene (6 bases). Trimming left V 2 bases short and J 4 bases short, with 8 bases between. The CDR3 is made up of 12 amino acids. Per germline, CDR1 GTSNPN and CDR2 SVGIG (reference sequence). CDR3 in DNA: TGTGCCTGGAGTCACAGGGCCACTGAAGCTTTCTTT. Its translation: CAWSHRATEAFF. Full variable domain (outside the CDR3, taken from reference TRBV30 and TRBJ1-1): SQTIHQWPATLVQPVGSPLSLECTVEGTSNPNLYWYRQAAGRGLQLLFYSVGIGQISSEVPQNLSASRPQDRQFILSSKKLLLSDSGFYLCAWSHRATEAFFGQGTRLTVV.

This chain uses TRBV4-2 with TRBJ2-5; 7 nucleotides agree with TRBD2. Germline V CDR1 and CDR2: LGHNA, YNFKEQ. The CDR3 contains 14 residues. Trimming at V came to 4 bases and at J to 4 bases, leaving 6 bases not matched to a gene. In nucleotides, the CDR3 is TGTGCCAGCAGCCCTATGGGGGAGGGAGAGACCCAGTACTTC. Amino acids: CASSPMGEGETQYF.

The CDR3 region is CASSLGGTSGDTQYF. CDR3 in DNA: TGTGCCAGCAGCTTGGGAGGGACTAGCGGGGATACGCAGTATTTT. The chain links TRBV5-4 to TRBJ2-3; TRBD2 aligns across 12 bases. V shed 0 bases and J 6 bases; nucleotides not matched to a gene: 2. CDR1 is SGHNT and CDR2 is YYREEE in the germline V gene (reference sequence). This CDR3 spans 15 amino acids. Supplemented by reference TRBV5-4 and TRBJ2-3, the full variable domain reads ETGVTQSPTHLIKTRGQQVTLRCSSQSGHNTVSWYQQALGQGPQFIFQYYREEENGRGNFPPRFSGLQFPNYSSELNVNALELDDSALYLCASSLGGTSGDTQYFGPGTRLTVL.

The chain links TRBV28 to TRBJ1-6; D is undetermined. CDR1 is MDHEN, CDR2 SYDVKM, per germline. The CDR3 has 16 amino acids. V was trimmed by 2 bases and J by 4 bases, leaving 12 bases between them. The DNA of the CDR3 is TGTGCCAGCAGTTTAGATCTACGGATATATAATTCACCCCTCCACTTT. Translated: CASSLDLRIYNSPLHF.

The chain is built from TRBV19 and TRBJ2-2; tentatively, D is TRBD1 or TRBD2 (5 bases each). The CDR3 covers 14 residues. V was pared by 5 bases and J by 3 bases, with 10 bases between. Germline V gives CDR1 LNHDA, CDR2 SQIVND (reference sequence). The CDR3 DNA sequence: TGTGCCAGTAGTCCCGGGACGTACACCGGGGAGCTGTTTTTT. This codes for CASSPGTYTGELFF.

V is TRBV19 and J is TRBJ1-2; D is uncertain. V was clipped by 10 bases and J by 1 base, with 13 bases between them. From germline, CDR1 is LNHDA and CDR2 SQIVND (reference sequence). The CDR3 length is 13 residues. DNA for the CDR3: TGTGCCACAAAACCACATTTTAACTATGGCTACACCTTC. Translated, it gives CATKPHFNYGYTF.

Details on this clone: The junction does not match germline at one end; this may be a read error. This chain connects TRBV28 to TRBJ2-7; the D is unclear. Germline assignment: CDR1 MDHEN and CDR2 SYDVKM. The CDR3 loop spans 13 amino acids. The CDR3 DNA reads TGTGCCAGCATTTTAACGGAGCCCTACGAGCAGTACTTC. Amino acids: CASILTEPYEQYF. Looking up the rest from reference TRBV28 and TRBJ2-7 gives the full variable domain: DVKVTQSSRYLVKRTGEKVFLECVQDMDHENMFWYRQDPGLGLRLIYFSYDVKMKEKGDIPEGYSVSREKKERFSLILESASTNQTSMYLCASILTEPYEQYFGPGTRLTVT.

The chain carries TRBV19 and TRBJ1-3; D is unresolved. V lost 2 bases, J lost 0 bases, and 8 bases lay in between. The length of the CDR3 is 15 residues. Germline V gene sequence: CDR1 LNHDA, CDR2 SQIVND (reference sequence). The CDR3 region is CASSISASSGNTIYF. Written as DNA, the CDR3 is TGTGCCAGTAGTATATCTGCGAGCTCTGGAAACACCATATATTTT.

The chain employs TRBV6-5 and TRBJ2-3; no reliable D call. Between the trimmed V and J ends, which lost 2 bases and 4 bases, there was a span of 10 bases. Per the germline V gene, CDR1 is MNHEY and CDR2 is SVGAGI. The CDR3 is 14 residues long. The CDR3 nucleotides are TGTGCCAGCAGTTACCTCGCCGGGCCAGATACGCAGTATTTT. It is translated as CASSYLAGPDTQYF.

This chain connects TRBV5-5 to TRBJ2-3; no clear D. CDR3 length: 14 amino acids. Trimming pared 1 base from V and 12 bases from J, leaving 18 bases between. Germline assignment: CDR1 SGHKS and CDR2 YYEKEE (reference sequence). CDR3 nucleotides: TGTGCCAGCAGCTTGAAGTGGGATGGGTTCCACCAGTATTTT. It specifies CASSLKWDGFHQYF.

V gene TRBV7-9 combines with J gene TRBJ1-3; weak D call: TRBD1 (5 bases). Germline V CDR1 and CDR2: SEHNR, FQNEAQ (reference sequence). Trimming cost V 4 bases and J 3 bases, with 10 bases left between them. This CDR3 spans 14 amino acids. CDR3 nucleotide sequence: TGTGCCAGCAGCTCCCCGCAGGGTGGAAACACCATATATTTT. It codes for CASSSPQGGNTIYF.

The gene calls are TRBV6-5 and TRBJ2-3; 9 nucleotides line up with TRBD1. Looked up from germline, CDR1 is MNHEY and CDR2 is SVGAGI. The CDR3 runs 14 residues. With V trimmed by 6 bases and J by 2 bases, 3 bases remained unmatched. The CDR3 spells CASRNRGLTDTQYF. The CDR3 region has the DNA TGTGCCAGCAGGAACAGGGGGCTCACAGATACGCAGTATTTT.

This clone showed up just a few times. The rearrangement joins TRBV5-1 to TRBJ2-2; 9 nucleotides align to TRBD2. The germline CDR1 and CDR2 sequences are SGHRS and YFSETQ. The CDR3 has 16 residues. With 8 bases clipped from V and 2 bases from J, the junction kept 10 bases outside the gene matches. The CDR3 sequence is CASAGLAGRNTGELFF. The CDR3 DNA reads TGCGCCAGTGCGGGGCTAGCGGGGCGAAACACCGGGGAGCTGTTTTTT.

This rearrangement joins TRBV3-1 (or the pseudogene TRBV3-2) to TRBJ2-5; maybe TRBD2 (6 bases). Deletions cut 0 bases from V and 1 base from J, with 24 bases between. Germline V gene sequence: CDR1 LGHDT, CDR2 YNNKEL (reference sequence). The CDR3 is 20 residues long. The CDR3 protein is CASSQDPCGRERGRQETQYF. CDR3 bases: TGTGCCAGCAGCCAAGACCCTTGTGGACGGGAGAGGGGTCGCCAAGAGACCCAGTACTTC.

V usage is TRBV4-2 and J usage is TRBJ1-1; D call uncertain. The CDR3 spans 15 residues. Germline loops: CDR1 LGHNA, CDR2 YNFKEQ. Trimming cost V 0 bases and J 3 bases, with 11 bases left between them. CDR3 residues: CASSQDYGVDTEAFF. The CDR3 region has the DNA TGTGCCAGCAGCCAAGATTATGGGGTGGACACTGAAGCTTTCTTT.

The CDR3 is CASSSPPGQGSGEQFF. Written as DNA, the CDR3 is TGTGCCAGCAGCTCACCCCCGGGACAGGGATCGGGTGAGCAGTTCTTC. J is TRBJ2-1 and V is TRBV5-4, with 9 nucleotides matching TRBD1. Per the germline V gene, CDR1 is SGHNT and CDR2 is YYREEE (reference sequence). V lost 3 bases to trimming and J lost 9 bases; unmatched junction nucleotides: 13. The CDR3 consists of 16 residues. Full variable domain (missing parts from reference TRBV5-4 and TRBJ2-1): ETGVTQSPTHLIKTRGQQVTLRCSSQSGHNTVSWYQQALGQGPQFIFQYYREEENGRGNFPPRFSGLQFPNYSSELNVNALELDDSALYLCASSSPPGQGSGEQFFGPGTRLTVL.

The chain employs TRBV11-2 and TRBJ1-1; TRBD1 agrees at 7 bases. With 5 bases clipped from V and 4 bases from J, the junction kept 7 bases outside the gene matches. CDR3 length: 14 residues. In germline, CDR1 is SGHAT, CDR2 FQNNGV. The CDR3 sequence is CASSQTGVVTEAFF. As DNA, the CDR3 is TGTGCCAGCAGCCAAACAGGGGTTGTCACTGAAGCTTTCTTT. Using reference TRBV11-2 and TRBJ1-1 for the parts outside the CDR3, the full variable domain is EAGVAQSPRYKIIEKRQSVAFWCNPISGHATLYWYQQILGQGPKLLIQFQNNGVVDDSQLPKDRFSAERLKGVDSTLKIQPAKLEDSAVYLCASSQTGVVTEAFFGQGTRLTVV.